The entry below gives a single T cell receptor (beta chain) sequence along with its context. What antigen it recognizes has not been identified. Nothing much larger sits one base from this clone, and base qualities are not available. At one collaborating source in Seattle, patients were enrolled during active infection and were followed longitudinally through the course of disease. Collaborating institutions collected whole blood in K2EDTA tubes following their own protocols. For TCRbeta analysis, collaborators shipped samples as frozen whole blood, isolated PBMCs, or DNA extracted from either of those sample types. This specimen comes from a study of blood T cell repertoires in COVID-19 (dated by TCRdb to 2020 to 2022). Background for the entire study: Collaborator samples came from the United States, Italy and Spain and covered acute and convalescent phases of COVID-19. The prospective study material was composed of cDNA or gDNA derived from T cells, B-cell-depleted T cells, or PBMCs. The dataset comprised deeply sampled blood TCRbeta repertoires from subjects exposed to, actively infected with, or recovered from COVID-19. A freely available public database, intended as a resource for researchers studying the immune response to SARS-CoV-2, is where the repertoires were released. The samples were drawn from the first 160 participants of the ongoing ImmuneRACE study and from 950 to 1,500 subjects provided by 6 global collaborators. Nearly every sample came with metadata listing a de-identified subject ID, COVID-19 status, age in years and sex. Where available, HLA class I and class II types were taken from metadata supplied by the sample provider and were not determined by assay-based typing. Findings and caveats that apply to the study as a whole: The amount of clinical and demographic metadata varied by source and participant and was provided uncurated.

The immunoSEQ Assay, a bias-controlled multiplex PCR, was used to amplify TCRbeta CDR3 regions from genomic DNA. The authors' analysis ran thus. The number of nucleated cells in each sample was estimated from the amplification of reference gene primers within the assay. To quantify the absolute abundance of each unique TCRbeta CDR3 rearrangement, sequence reads were collapsed and filtered. For each sample, productive Simpson clonality was calculated as the square root of Simpson's diversity index across productive rearrangements. TCRdb holds this immuneACCESS table with in-frame rearrangements only. Some clones are missing; in checked studies, unresolved V genes explain under half, and the rest has no known cause. That table supplies the V and J calls and clone size; D and trimming were determined from the DNA. A total of approximately 290,000 clones appear in this sample, around nine tenths of them only once. Around 10% of the sample goes to the ten largest clones.

Germline trimming amounts to 6 bases on V and 7 bases on J, with 4 as the count of junction bases outside the gene matches. The CDR1 and CDR2 encoded by the germline V gene are MNHEY and SVGEGT. Taken from cysteine to phenylalanine, the CDR3 has 14 residues. Left in the record is the CDR3 DNA by itself, 42 bases read in frame from the first base. This sequence was found in a woman aged 25 to 45 with COVID-19, enrolled during active disease. The chain was built from TRBV6-2 or TRBV6-3 and TRBJ1-6; 9 middle bases align to TRBD1. The sample was peripheral blood. CDR3 protein: CASSTGTGNSPLHF. At the DNA level, the sequence is TGTGCCAGCAGCACCGGGACAGGGAATTCACCCCTCCACTTT.